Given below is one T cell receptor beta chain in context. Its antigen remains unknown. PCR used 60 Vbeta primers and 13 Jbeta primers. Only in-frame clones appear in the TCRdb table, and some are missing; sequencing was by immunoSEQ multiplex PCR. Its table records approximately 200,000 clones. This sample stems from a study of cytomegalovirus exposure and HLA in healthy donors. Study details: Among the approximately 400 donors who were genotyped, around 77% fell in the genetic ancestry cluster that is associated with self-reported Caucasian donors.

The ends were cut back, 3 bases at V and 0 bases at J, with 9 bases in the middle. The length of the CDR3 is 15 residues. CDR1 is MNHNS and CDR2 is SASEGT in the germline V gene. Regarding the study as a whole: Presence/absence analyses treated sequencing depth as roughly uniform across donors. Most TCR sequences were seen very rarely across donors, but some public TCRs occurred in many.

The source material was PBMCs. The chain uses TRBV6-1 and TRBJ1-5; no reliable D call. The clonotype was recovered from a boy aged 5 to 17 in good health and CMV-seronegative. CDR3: CASSELYSSNQPQHF. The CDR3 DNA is TGTGCCAGCAGTGAGTTATACTCTAGCAATCAGCCCCAGCATTTT.